The 19 T cell receptor beta chains below all came from one sample that was sequenced in a study of blood T cell repertoires in COVID-19. Generated by immunoSEQ multiplex PCR, the TCRdb table keeps only in-frame clones and is missing some. The sample lists about 120,000 clones, over 70% occurring once. Material for sequencing was peripheral blood. The source is a woman aged 65 to 85 with acute or convalescent COVID-19.

V and J are TRBV19 and TRBJ2-7; D is possibly TRBD1 (6 bases). Trimming shortened V by 4 bases and J by 1 base, and 17 bases separated the two germline ends. Germline CDR1 LNHDA, CDR2 SQIVND (reference sequence). The CDR3 contains 16 residues. The CDR3 loop reads CASSRGPLGGSYEQYF. CDR3 coding DNA: TGTGCCAGTAGTAGAGGACCGCTAGGGGGATCCTACGAGCAGTACTTC. The entire variable domain, with the rest obtained from reference TRBV19 and TRBJ2-7, is as follows: DGGITQSPKYLFRKEGQNVTLSCEQNLNHDAMYWYRQDPGQGLRLIYYSQIVNDFQKGDIAEGYSVSREKKESFPLTVTSAQKNPTAFYLCASSRGPLGGSYEQYFGPGTRLTVT.

This clone has a handful of counts. The CDR3 spells CAWRPIMTGWNGYTF. The CDR3, as DNA: TGTGCCTGGAGACCAATCATGACAGGTTGGAATGGCTACACCTTC. This chain joins TRBV30 and TRBJ1-2; D may be TRBD1 (6 bases). The CDR3 is 15 residues long. CDR1 GTSNPN and CDR2 SVGIG come from the germline V gene (reference sequence). Trimming cost V 3 bases and J 6 bases, with 20 bases left between them.

The chain recombines TRBV11-2 with TRBJ2-1, with a tentative D call TRBD1 (5 bases). The germline CDR1 and CDR2 sequences are SGHAT and FQNNGV. The germline V and J ends were trimmed by 2 bases and 7 bases, with 21 bases remaining between them. The CDR3 contains 17 residues. The CDR3 reads CASSLRNQGAVWNEQFF. CDR3 coding DNA: TGTGCCAGCAGCTTAAGGAATCAGGGCGCTGTCTGGAATGAGCAGTTCTTC.

This chain links TRBV5-1 with TRBJ2-7; 9 bases are shared with TRBD1. The CDR3 spans 14 residues. Germline V gene sequence: CDR1 SGHRS, CDR2 YFSETQ. V lost 4 bases and J lost 6; bases outside the gene matches: 8. The CDR3 region has the DNA TGCGCCAGCAGCCAAGGACAGGGGTTAGGCGAGCAGTACTTC. This translates into CASSQGQGLGEQYF. The full variable domain, with the rest looked up from reference TRBV5-1 and TRBJ2-7, is KAGVTQTPRYLIKTRGQQVTLSCSPISGHRSVSWYQQTPGQGLQFLFEYFSETQRNKGNFPGRFSGRQFSNSRSEMNVSTLELGDSALYLCASSQGQGLGEQYFGPGTRLTVT.

The chain carries TRBV5-1 and TRBJ1-2; 12 nucleotides align to TRBD1. Per germline, CDR1 SGHRS and CDR2 YFSETQ. The CDR3 length is 14 residues. The V segment lost 3 bases and the J segment 7 bases; nucleotides outside the gene matches: 4. CDR3 coding DNA: TGCGCCAGCAGCTCGGGACAGGGGGCTGGTGGCTACACCTTC. Protein sequence: CASSSGQGAGGYTF.

The V and J genes are TRBV7-8 and TRBJ1-5; no clear D gene. The CDR3 runs to 15 residues. With 5 bases removed from V and 3 bases from J, the gap between germline ends came to 14 bases. Per the germline V gene, CDR1 is SGHVS and CDR2 is FQNEAQ. CDR3 DNA: TGTGCCAGCAGCCATGACCGGGTGGCCAATCAGCCCCAGCATTTT. Translation gives CASSHDRVANQPQHF.

This chain connects TRBV5-1 to TRBJ2-2, with D perhaps TRBD1 (5 bases). This CDR3 region has 16 residues. From germline, CDR1 is SGHRS and CDR2 YFSETQ. Between the trimmed V and J ends, which lost 1 base and 6 bases, there was a span of 16 bases. The CDR3 nucleotides read TGCGCCAGCAGCTTGCAACAGGTCGATTCGTCCGGGGAGCTGTTTTTT. Residues: CASSLQQVDSSGELFF.

This clone was picked up a small number of times. The chain recombines TRBV4-1 with TRBJ2-7; 10 bases align to TRBD1. The CDR3 length is 14 residues. The trim removed 6 bases at V and 7 bases at J, leaving 9 bases unmatched. Looked up from germline, CDR1 is MGHRA and CDR2 is YSYEKL. The CDR3 DNA reads as TGCGCCAGCAGACGGGGACAGGGGTCGGGGGAGCAGTACTTC. This codes for CASRRGQGSGEQYF.

The chain has TRBV7-9 and TRBJ2-7, with D possibly being TRBD1 (5 bases). CDR1 is SEHNR, CDR2 FQNEAQ, per germline (reference sequence). The CDR3 is made up of 17 amino acids. Deletions cut 5 bases from V and 2 bases from J, with 22 bases between. CDR3 DNA: TGTGCCAGCAGCCCACCTAGTGGACACGCCAAGACCTACGAGCAGTACTTC. This encodes CASSPPSGHAKTYEQYF.

The chain recombines TRBV10-1 with TRBJ1-5; D not resolved. V was shortened by 3 bases and J by 4 bases, with 4 bases between the two germline ends. The CDR3 totals 12 residues. The germline V gene encodes CDR1 WNHNN and CDR2 SYGVQD (reference sequence). DNA of the CDR3: TGCGCCAGCAGTGACCCTAATCAGCCCCAGCATTTT. Amino acid sequence: CASSDPNQPQHF.

The chain employs TRBV21-1 and TRBJ2-1; the table's D call TRBD2 went unverified against the DNA. TRBV21-1 is flagged as a pseudogene. This CDR3 has 16 amino acids. CDR3 in amino acids: CASPRPTSGGRDEQFF. The DNA for the CDR3 is TGTGCCAGCCCACGGCCTACTAGCGGGGGGCGGGATGAGCAGTTCTTC.

This chain joins TRBV19 and TRBJ2-5, with D tentatively TRBD1 (6 bases). Per the germline V gene, CDR1 is LNHDA and CDR2 is SQIVND (reference sequence). Trimming cost V 5 bases and J 2 bases, with 9 bases left between them. This CDR3 spans 13 amino acids. The CDR3 region is CASSGTPQETQYF. CDR3 coding DNA: TGTGCCAGTAGTGGGACACCACAAGAGACCCAGTACTTC.

This clone appeared once. V and J are TRBV4-1 and TRBJ1-6; no reliable D call. There are 14 residues in the CDR3. V was trimmed by 1 base and J by 5 bases, leaving 6 bases between them. The V gene's germline CDR1 is MGHRA and CDR2 YSYEKL. In DNA, the CDR3 is TGCGCCAGCAGCCAAGTGGGAGATAATTCACCCCTCCACTTT. Encoded protein: CASSQVGDNSPLHF.

The chain has TRBV6-1 and TRBJ1-2; a possible D gene is TRBD1 (5 bases). V dropped 3 bases and J dropped 6 bases, with 11 bases sitting between them. The CDR3 covers 13 residues. From germline, CDR1 is MNHNS and CDR2 SASEGT. DNA for the CDR3: TGTGCCAGCAGTGACAGGACATGGGATGGCTACACCTTC. Translation: CASSDRTWDGYTF.

The chain uses TRBV19 and TRBJ1-4, with 8 bases that match TRBD1. Germline lookup yields CDR1 LNHDA and CDR2 SQIVND (reference sequence). The CDR3 sequence is 18 residues long. V dropped 5 bases and J dropped 7; count of bases not matched to a gene: 18. CDR3 sequence: CASSPLTGVVGYSEKLFF. In DNA form, the CDR3 reads TGTGCCAGTAGTCCGCTGACAGGGGTGGTAGGATATAGTGAAAAACTGTTTTTT.

V and J are TRBV24-1 and TRBJ2-5; D remains ambiguous. The CDR3 extends over 11 amino acids. CDR1 and CDR2 from the germline V gene are KGHDR and SFDVKD. V was cut by 4 bases and J by 4 bases, with 3 bases left in between. CDR3: CATSELETQYF. In nucleotides, the CDR3 is TGTGCCACCAGTGAACTAGAGACCCAGTACTTC.

The chain employs TRBV6-5 and TRBJ2-2, with a weak D call TRBD2 (6 bases). V lost 10 bases, J lost 0 bases, and 15 bases lay in between. Germline CDR1 MNHEY, CDR2 SVGAGI. The CDR3 is made up of 15 amino acids. CDR3 sequence reads: CATLSGDSNTGELFF. CDR3 DNA sequence: TGTGCCACCCTGAGTGGGGACTCGAACACCGGGGAGCTGTTTTTT.

The CDR3 protein is CASSPPHAGGYTEAFF. The CDR3, as DNA: TGTGCCAGCAGCCCACCCCACGCGGGGGGCTATACTGAAGCTTTCTTT. The V and J genes are TRBV7-8 and TRBJ1-1, with a possible D match to TRBD1 (6 bases). This CDR3 is 16 amino acids long. Germline values: CDR1 SGHVS, CDR2 FQNEAQ. Trimming shortened V by 5 bases and J by 5 bases, and 21 bases separated the two germline ends.

The chain is built from TRBV28 and TRBJ2-1; the D gene is possibly TRBD2 (5 bases). Germline CDR1 MDHEN, CDR2 SYDVKM. There are 16 residues in the CDR3. The ends were cut back, 5 bases at V and 6 bases at J, with 20 bases in the middle. The CDR3 region has the DNA TGTGCCAGCAGTCCCTGGGAGCCGGACTCCCCCAATGAGCAGTTCTTC. It encodes CASSPWEPDSPNEQFF.